The rows below give T cell receptor beta chains drawn from one sample of a study of blood T cell repertoires in COVID-19. Clones were read by immunoSEQ multiplex PCR, and TCRdb kept only the in-frame ones, dropping some. This sample has roughly 250,000 clones, with approximately 90% found just once. The source material was peripheral blood. The receptors originated from a man in his sixties who had recovered from COVID-19. CDR3s include the opening cysteine and the closing phenylalanine or tryptophan. Fields, in order: D gene, J gene, clone size, V gene, CDR3 DNA, CDR3 protein. The D gene is left open where the match is weak. Where a row states a size, it is once, few, many or the class of an expanded clone; other rows omit it.

D gene: TRBD1
J gene: TRBJ1-2
clone size: NA
V gene: TRBV10-3
CDR3 DNA: TGTGCCATCACCTCGGACAGGGGGCTTAGCTACACCTTC
CDR3 protein: CAITSDRGLSYTF

D gene: NA
J gene: TRBJ1-1
clone size: NA
V gene: TRBV6-5
CDR3 DNA: TGTGCCAGCAGATCGGGACATTCGAACACTGAAGCTTTCTTT
CDR3 protein: CASRSGHSNTEAFF

D gene: TRBD1
J gene: TRBJ2-5
clone size: NA
V gene: TRBV7-2
CDR3 DNA: TGTGCCAGCAGCACCGGGACAGGGTTTGAGACCCAGTACTTC
CDR3 protein: CASSTGTGFETQYF

D gene: NA
J gene: TRBJ1-2
clone size: NA
V gene: TRBV7-2
CDR3 DNA: TGTGCCAGCTCCCCTGGGGGGTTCCACTATGGCTACACCTTC
CDR3 protein: CASSPGGFHYGYTF

D gene: NA
J gene: TRBJ2-6
clone size: NA
V gene: TRBV6-5
CDR3 DNA: TGTGCCAGGCGGGGGCTTGGGGCCAACGTCCTGACTTTC
CDR3 protein: CARRGLGANVLTF

D gene: TRBD2
J gene: TRBJ2-1
clone size: NA
V gene: TRBV7-2
CDR3 DNA: TGTGCCAGCAGCCTTAGCGGGGGGAGCTACAATGAGCAGTTCTTC
CDR3 protein: CASSLSGGSYNEQFF

D gene: NA
J gene: TRBJ2-2
clone size: NA
V gene: TRBV6-5
CDR3 DNA: TGTGCCAGCGTGGGACTTTCGAACACCGGGGAGCTGTTTTTT
CDR3 protein: CASVGLSNTGELFF

D gene: NA
J gene: TRBJ1-6
clone size: NA
V gene: TRBV14
CDR3 DNA: TGTGCCAGCAGCCAAATCTCTTTGGGGGCTGCTAGTTCACCCCTCCACTTT
CDR3 protein: CASSQISLGAASSPLHF

D gene: TRBD1
J gene: TRBJ1-4
clone size: NA
V gene: TRBV5-5
CDR3 DNA: TGTGCCAGCAGCTCACGACCCGAGGGGGCGAGGGAAAAACTGTTTTTT
CDR3 protein: CASSSRPEGAREKLFF

D gene: TRBD2
J gene: TRBJ2-3
clone size: NA
V gene: TRBV7-6
CDR3 DNA: TGTGCCAGCAGCTCGGGACTAGCGGGCCCCACAGATACGCAGTATTTT
CDR3 protein: CASSSGLAGPTDTQYF

D gene: TRBD1
J gene: TRBJ2-2
clone size: many
V gene: TRBV3-1/TRBV3-2
CDR3 DNA: TGTGCCAGCAGACCCCGGGACAGGGGCACCGGGGAGCTGTTTTTT
CDR3 protein: CASRPRDRGTGELFF

D gene: TRBD1
J gene: TRBJ2-6
clone size: NA
V gene: TRBV9
CDR3 DNA: TGTGCCAGCAGCAATTGGGACAGCCTCTCTGGGGCCAACGTCCTGACTTTC
CDR3 protein: CASSNWDSLSGANVLTF

D gene: NA
J gene: TRBJ2-6
clone size: once
V gene: TRBV5-1
CDR3 DNA: TGCGCCAGCAGCTCCGCAGGGAACTCTGGGGCCAACGTCCTGACTTTC
CDR3 protein: CASSSAGNSGANVLTF

D gene: NA
J gene: TRBJ2-1
clone size: NA
V gene: TRBV11-2
CDR3 DNA: TGTGCCAGCAGCTTAGGGACTATGTCCAATGAGCAGTTCTTC
CDR3 protein: CASSLGTMSNEQFF

D gene: NA
J gene: TRBJ2-7
clone size: NA
V gene: TRBV5-1
CDR3 DNA: TGCGCCAGCAGCTTGGCCCCCAGCTACGAGCAGTACTTC
CDR3 protein: CASSLAPSYEQYF

D gene: NA
J gene: TRBJ2-1
clone size: NA
V gene: TRBV25-1
CDR3 DNA: TGTGCCAGCAGGCAAACTGGGTTCGCGGTCTTC
CDR3 protein: CASRQTGFAVF

D gene: NA
J gene: TRBJ1-5
clone size: once
V gene: TRBV7-9
CDR3 DNA: TGTGCCAGCAGCTTAGCCAGGACACCACTTAGCAATCAGCCCCAGCATTTT
CDR3 protein: CASSLARTPLSNQPQHF

D gene: TRBD1
J gene: TRBJ1-2
clone size: NA
V gene: TRBV6-5
CDR3 DNA: TGTGCCAGCAGCATGACAGGGTCCTATGGCTACACCTTC
CDR3 protein: CASSMTGSYGYTF

D gene: TRBD1
J gene: TRBJ1-4
clone size: NA
V gene: TRBV7-6
CDR3 DNA: TGTGCCAGCAGCTTAGGGAACAGGGGGTTGGCGGAAAAACTGTTTTTT
CDR3 protein: CASSLGNRGLAEKLFF

D gene: NA
J gene: TRBJ2-1
clone size: NA
V gene: TRBV19
CDR3 DNA: TGTGCCAGTAACTATGGCCCAAGCACCTACAATGAGCAGTTCTTC
CDR3 protein: CASNYGPSTYNEQFF

D gene: TRBD1
J gene: TRBJ2-7
clone size: NA
V gene: TRBV23-1
CDR3 DNA: TGCGCCATTTCTACAGGGGGACCCCACGAGCAGTACTTC
CDR3 protein: CAISTGGPHEQYF

D gene: NA
J gene: TRBJ1-5
clone size: once
V gene: TRBV11-2
CDR3 DNA: TGTGCCAGCAGCTTAGTAGGCCGGGAACAGCCCCAGCATTTT
CDR3 protein: CASSLVGREQPQHF

D gene: NA
J gene: TRBJ1-5
clone size: NA
V gene: TRBV28
CDR3 DNA: TGTGCCAGCACCTCAAACAGGATTTTCATGAGCAATCAGCCCCAGCATTTT
CDR3 protein: CASTSNRIFMSNQPQHF

D gene: NA
J gene: TRBJ1-2
clone size: few
V gene: TRBV18
CDR3 DNA: TGTGCCAGCTCACCGAGTGGGGGGGCAGAAGGCTACACCTTC
CDR3 protein: CASSPSGGAEGYTF

D gene: NA
J gene: TRBJ2-6
clone size: once
V gene: TRBV5-1
CDR3 DNA: TGCGCCAGCAGCTTGGCTGGGCCGAACTCTGGGGCCAACGTCCTGACTTTC
CDR3 protein: CASSLAGPNSGANVLTF

D gene: NA
J gene: TRBJ1-3
clone size: NA
V gene: TRBV4-1
CDR3 DNA: TGCGCCAGCAGCCAATTCGGTCGGGGGGTTAACACCATATATTTT
CDR3 protein: CASSQFGRGVNTIYF

D gene: TRBD2
J gene: TRBJ2-3
clone size: NA
V gene: TRBV11-2
CDR3 DNA: TGTGCCAGCAGCCTTAGCGGGGGGGGAAATACGCAGTATTTT
CDR3 protein: CASSLSGGGNTQYF